Following are 14 T cell receptor beta chains from one sample sequenced in a study of blood T cell repertoires in COVID-19. Libraries were prepared by immunoSEQ multiplex PCR; TCRdb keeps only in-frame clonotypes and omits some of them. The repertoire holds about 160,000 clones, with just over 90% as singletons. Sample: peripheral blood. These receptors were taken from a man between 18 and 29 years old with acute or convalescent COVID-19.

The CDR3 DNA follows: TGTGCCAGCATTATTCCGAGCCGCGCGTCCTACGAGCAGTACTTC. It translates to CASIIPSRASYEQYF. The chain carries TRBV2 and TRBJ2-7; D is uncertain. V was pared by 7 bases and J by 1 base, with 17 bases between. The V gene's germline CDR1 is SNHLY and CDR2 FYNNEI. The CDR3 consists of 15 residues. The full variable domain, with the rest looked up from reference TRBV2 and TRBJ2-7, is EPEVTQTPSHQVTQMGQEVILRCVPISNHLYFYWYRQILGQKVEFLVSFYNNEISEKSEIFDDQFSVERPDGSNFTLKIRSTKLEDSAMYFCASIIPSRASYEQYFGPGTRLTVT.

The chain links TRBV19 to TRBJ1-1, with 7 bases matching TRBD1. There are 13 residues in the CDR3. Losses at the gene ends were 9 bases for V and 5 bases for J; bases not matched to a gene: 9. The germline CDR1 and CDR2 sequences are LNHDA and SQIVND (reference sequence). CDR3 region: CASLAGGKTEAFF. CDR3 in DNA: TGTGCCAGCCTAGCAGGGGGTAAAACTGAAGCTTTCTTT. The whole variable domain, filled in from reference TRBV19 and TRBJ1-1, reads DGGITQSPKYLFRKEGQNVTLSCEQNLNHDAMYWYRQDPGQGLRLIYYSQIVNDFQKGDIAEGYSVSREKKESFPLTVTSAQKNPTAFYLCASLAGGKTEAFFGQGTRLTVV.

The table lists this clone with a count of one. This chain joins TRBV7-9 and TRBJ1-1, with 7 positions matching TRBD1. CDR3 size: 15 residues. Losses at the gene ends were 5 bases for V and 0 bases for J; bases not matched to a gene: 6. Germline V CDR1 and CDR2: SEHNR, FQNEAQ (reference sequence). CDR3 DNA sequence: TGTGCCAGCAGCCTCCCGGACAGGATGAACACTGAAGCTTTCTTT. Protein: CASSLPDRMNTEAFF.

The chain combines TRBV5-1 with TRBJ2-2; no reliable D call. Germline V gene data show CDR1 as SGHRS and CDR2 as YFSETQ. V lost 1 base and J 6 bases, leaving 7 bases between the germline ends. CDR3 length equals 13 residues. The chain's CDR3 is CASSLSVSGELFF. CDR3 nucleotides: TGCGCCAGCAGCTTGAGCGTCTCCGGGGAGCTGTTTTTT.

This sequence joins TRBV7-9 and TRBJ1-1; no clear D gene. The CDR3 has 14 residues. Germline CDR1 and CDR2: SEHNR and FQNEAQ (reference sequence). Deletions cut 5 bases from V and 6 bases from J, with 16 bases between. CDR3 amino acids: CASSLPKSGAEAFF. The DNA of the CDR3 is TGTGCCAGCAGCCTCCCAAAATCTGGAGCTGAAGCTTTCTTT.

This clone was counted a single time. The chain carries TRBV10-2 and TRBJ1-3, with 8 nucleotides matching TRBD1. The V gene's germline CDR1 is WSHSY and CDR2 SAAADI. V shed 4 bases and J 0 bases; nucleotides not matched to a gene: 14. The CDR3 covers 19 residues. CDR3 in DNA: TGCGCCAGCAGTGGATTTGGGGGGACAGGCTCTAACTCTGGAAACACCATATATTTT. Translating gives CASSGFGGTGSNSGNTIYF.

V usage is TRBV19 and J usage is TRBJ2-5, with D maybe TRBD1 (6 bases). Trimming took 4 bases from V and 4 from J, leaving 10 bases between them. The CDR3 runs to 13 residues. Germline V gene sequence: CDR1 LNHDA, CDR2 SQIVND (reference sequence). The CDR3 DNA follows: TGTGCCAGTAGTACAGGGGAAAGAGAGACCCAGTACTTC. This translates into CASSTGERETQYF.

The chain couples TRBV27 to TRBJ1-1, with a tentative D call TRBD1 (5 bases). There are 17 residues in the CDR3. Germline CDR1 reads MNHEY; CDR2 reads SMNVEV (reference sequence). V dropped 7 bases and J dropped 4 bases, with 25 bases sitting between them. The CDR3 coding sequence is TGTGCCAGCACCCCCGACTTCGGGGGGGGGTTGGGCACTGAAGCTTTCTTT. It encodes CASTPDFGGGLGTEAFF.

V is TRBV11-2 and J is TRBJ1-1; D is ambiguous. The V end lost 5 bases, the J end lost 7 bases, and 20 bases lay between the germline ends. This CDR3 has 15 amino acids. Germline values: CDR1 SGHAT, CDR2 FQNNGV. The CDR3 DNA sequence: TGTGCCAGCAGCCGGCGGACCCTAGCGGTCAGTGAAGCTTTCTTT. This gives the protein CASSRRTLAVSEAFF.

This chain links TRBV3-1 (or the pseudogene TRBV3-2) with TRBJ2-7, with 10 positions matching TRBD1. The CDR3 runs 15 residues. The trim removed 1 base at V and 0 bases at J, leaving 0 bases unmatched. CDR1 is LGHDT and CDR2 is YNNKEL in the germline V gene (reference sequence). CDR3 sequence reads: CASSQGDRGSYEQYF. The CDR3 DNA reads TGTGCCAGCAGCCAAGGGGACAGGGGCTCCTACGAGCAGTACTTC.

V gene TRBV6-1 combines with J gene TRBJ1-3; D is uncertain. The CDR3 spans 14 residues. Looked up from germline, CDR1 is MNHNS and CDR2 is SASEGT. The germline V and J ends were trimmed by 2 bases and 0 bases, with 5 bases remaining between them. The CDR3: CASSERSSGNTIYF. In DNA, the CDR3 is TGTGCCAGCAGTGAACGGAGCTCTGGAAACACCATATATTTT.

This clone was seen a single time. The chain uses TRBV30 and TRBJ2-1; tentatively, D is TRBD2 (6 bases). Germline V lookup: CDR1 GTSNPN, CDR2 SVGIG (reference sequence). The CDR3 sequence is 16 residues long. V was clipped by 2 bases and J by 0 bases, with 14 bases between them. The CDR3 DNA sequence: TGTGCCTGGAGTTTGGGCGGGGCTAGCTCCTACAATGAGCAGTTCTTC. Protein: CAWSLGGASSYNEQFF.

The V gene is TRBV24-1, the J gene TRBJ1-2; D is unclear. The CDR3 spans 12 residues. In germline, CDR1 is KGHDR, CDR2 SFDVKD. Trimming removed 5 bases at V and 7 bases at J, with 10 bases between. Here the CDR3 DNA reads TGTGCCACCAGTGGCCCCGGGATTGGCTACACCTTC. This sequence encodes CATSGPGIGYTF.

The chain links TRBV7-6 to TRBJ1-1, with 9 bases that match TRBD1. Looked up from germline, CDR1 is SGHVS and CDR2 is FNYEAQ. The CDR3 extends over 17 amino acids. Trimming at V came to 5 bases and at J to 5 bases, leaving 15 bases not matched to a gene. CDR3 amino acids: CASSLSTGTGLGTEAFF. The CDR3 nucleotides read TGTGCCAGCAGCCTGAGTACCGGGACAGGGCTTGGTACTGAAGCTTTCTTT.